These 28 T cell receptor beta chains share one sample of origin, sequenced in a study of blood T cell repertoires in COVID-19. Generated by immunoSEQ multiplex PCR, the TCRdb table keeps only in-frame clones and is missing some. The sample has roughly 410,000 clones, about 88% seen once. Material for sequencing was peripheral blood. The receptors here all came from a woman in her thirties or forties with COVID-19, enrolled during active disease.

The rearrangement uses TRBV6-5 and TRBJ1-1, with D perhaps matching TRBD1 (6 bases). Trimming removed 5 bases from V and 3 bases from J, with 16 bases in between. This CDR3 is 15 amino acids long. The V gene's germline CDR1 is MNHEY and CDR2 SVGAGI. The CDR3 DNA is TGTGCCAGCAGTCGAAGTAACAGGGCCTACACTGAAGCTTTCTTT. This sequence encodes CASSRSNRAYTEAFF.

The V gene is TRBV9, the J gene TRBJ1-1; 7 positions match TRBD1. The germline V gene encodes CDR1 SGDLS and CDR2 YYNGEE. Trimming at V came to 3 bases and at J to 0 bases, leaving 5 bases not matched to a gene. This CDR3 has 15 amino acids. The CDR3 DNA follows: TGTGCCAGCAGCGCCGAAACAGGGGTGAACACTGAAGCTTTCTTT. It translates to CASSAETGVNTEAFF.

V gene TRBV5-1 combines with J gene TRBJ1-1, with unresolved D. Germline CDR1 reads SGHRS; CDR2 reads YFSETQ. The CDR3 consists of 14 residues. The germline V and J ends were trimmed by 2 bases and 4 bases, with 12 bases remaining between them. CDR3: CASSLSQISTEAFF. Here the CDR3 DNA reads TGCGCCAGCAGCTTATCCCAAATTTCCACTGAAGCTTTCTTT.

This chain connects TRBV5-4 to TRBJ1-2; 7 nucleotides match TRBD1. CDR1 and CDR2 (germline): SGHNT, YYREEE (reference sequence). With V trimmed by 6 bases and J by 3 bases, 2 bases remained unmatched. The CDR3 spans 12 residues. CDR3 DNA: TGTGCCAGCACCGGGACAGACTATGGCTACACCTTC. Its translation: CASTGTDYGYTF.

The J gene is TRBJ2-7, the V gene TRBV7-9, with 8 nucleotides matching TRBD2. Looked up from germline, CDR1 is SEHNR and CDR2 is FQNEAQ (reference sequence). The length of the CDR3 is 16 residues. The V and J ends lost 1 base and 0 bases, in that order; junction bases with no gene match: 5. The CDR3 protein is CASSLGSGGSSYEQYF. The CDR3 region has the DNA TGTGCCAGCAGCTTAGGGTCGGGGGGGAGCTCCTACGAGCAGTACTTC.

The chain is built from TRBV5-1 and TRBJ2-1; 8 positions match TRBD2. CDR1 and CDR2 from the germline V gene are SGHRS and YFSETQ. The CDR3 totals 16 residues. V was pared by 1 base and J by 7 bases, with 10 bases of the junction left unmatched. CDR3 DNA sequence: TGCGCCAGCAGCTTGCAAGAAGCGGGAGTATCTAATGAGCAGTTCTTC. Encoded protein: CASSLQEAGVSNEQFF.

The J gene is TRBJ2-1, the V gene TRBV29-1; TRBD2 aligns across 8 bases. The CDR3 spans 13 residues. Germline CDR1 is SQVTM and CDR2 is ANQGSEA. The junction had 4 bases not matched to a gene; V was cut back by 4 bases and J by 5 bases. The CDR3 is CSVGGTRHNEQFF. The CDR3 coding sequence is TGCAGCGTTGGGGGGACTAGGCACAATGAGCAGTTCTTC.

As DNA, the CDR3 is TGTGCCAGCAGTCCCCTTCCTAAGACAGAGCAGCATTTT. It encodes CASSPLPKTEQHF. The rearrangement uses TRBV28 and TRBJ1-5; D perhaps matches TRBD1 (5 bases). The V gene lost 5 bases and the J gene lost 13 bases, with 18 bases spanning the gap. Germline-derived CDR1 and CDR2 are MDHEN and SYDVKM. The CDR3 is 13 amino acids.

A word on this clone: Other nucleotide sequences in the sample specify the same CDR3. The chain joins TRBV28 to TRBJ1-4; 9 bases line up with TRBD1. This CDR3 is 14 amino acids long. V shed 5 bases, J shed 7 bases, and the junction held 5 bases outside the gene matches. Germline CDR1 MDHEN, CDR2 SYDVKM. CDR3 sequence (DNA): TGTGCCAGCAGTCGGGACAGGGTCGTTGAAAAACTGTTTTTT. Residues: CASSRDRVVEKLFF. The variable domain in full, with the rest retrieved from reference TRBV28 and TRBJ1-4, is DVKVTQSSRYLVKRTGEKVFLECVQDMDHENMFWYRQDPGLGLRLIYFSYDVKMKEKGDIPEGYSVSREKKERFSLILESASTNQTSMYLCASSRDRVVEKLFFGSGTQLSVL.

This chain connects TRBV27 to TRBJ1-1, with D uncertain. The CDR3 has 16 amino acids. V dropped 0 bases and J dropped 3 bases, with 14 bases sitting between them. Germline assignment: CDR1 MNHEY and CDR2 SMNVEV (reference sequence). CDR3 in DNA: TGTGCCAGCAGTTTATCGCCGGGGAATGGAGACACTGAAGCTTTCTTT. Amino acid sequence: CASSLSPGNGDTEAFF.

The V and J genes are TRBV2 and TRBJ2-3; 7 bases map to TRBD1. The CDR3 spans 18 residues. V trimming: 5 bases; J trimming: 0 bases; junction bases outside the gene matches: 14. From germline, CDR1 is SNHLY and CDR2 FYNNEI. The CDR3 bases are TGTGCCAGCAGTCCCCTGTGGGGGACAGCAATTAGCACAGATACGCAGTATTTT. It is translated as CASSPLWGTAISTDTQYF.

The chain carries TRBV6-5 and TRBJ2-4; D might be TRBD2 (5 bases). Between the trimmed V and J ends, which lost 5 bases and 9 bases, there was a span of 20 bases. The CDR3 runs to 15 residues. The germline V gene has CDR1 MNHEY and CDR2 SVGAGI. The CDR3 loop is CASSTSEVTRGIQYF. The CDR3 nucleotides read TGTGCCAGCAGTACCTCGGAGGTCACACGGGGCATTCAGTACTTC.

V is TRBV19 and J is TRBJ1-5; D perhaps matches TRBD1 (5 bases). The CDR3 runs 18 residues. V lost 3 bases to trimming and J lost 7 bases, with 25 bases between them. The germline CDR1 and CDR2 sequences are LNHDA and SQIVND (reference sequence). Here the CDR3 reads CASSIIRTGVGVGQPQHF. The CDR3 DNA reads TGTGCCAGTAGTATTATTAGAACAGGTGTAGGGGTAGGACAGCCCCAGCATTTT.

The chain is built from TRBV9 and TRBJ2-7; a possible D gene is TRBD2 (5 bases). Germline values: CDR1 SGDLS, CDR2 YYNGEE. Trimming cost V 4 bases and J 0 bases, with 14 bases left between them. The length of the CDR3 is 15 residues. CDR3 DNA sequence: TGTGCCAGCAGCCCTACCCTCGGGGTCTCCTACGAGCAGTACTTC. Translation: CASSPTLGVSYEQYF.

The chain recombines TRBV6-5 with TRBJ1-5, with a weak D call TRBD1 (5 bases). The V gene's germline CDR1 is MNHEY and CDR2 SVGAGI. The length of the CDR3 is 14 residues. V lost 3 bases and J lost 8, with 14 bases in between. CDR3 nucleotide sequence: TGTGCCAGCAGTTATAAGCAGGGTAAGGAGCCCCAGCATTTT. This encodes CASSYKQGKEPQHF.

The chain couples TRBV7-9 to TRBJ2-2, with a possible D match to TRBD2 (7 bases). The V end lost 3 bases, the J end lost 7 bases, and 18 bases lay between the germline ends. Germline V gene sequence: CDR1 SEHNR, CDR2 FQNEAQ (reference sequence). CDR3 length: 16 amino acids. Written as DNA, the CDR3 is TGTGCCAGCAGCTTGTTCGGGGGGCCGGCTGGCGGGGAGCTGTTTTTT. Encoded protein: CASSLFGGPAGGELFF.

The chain has TRBV5-1 and TRBJ1-1, with D perhaps matching TRBD1 (6 bases). The CDR3 is 13 residues long. V shed 2 bases and J shed 4 bases, with 9 bases lying between them. Germline lookup yields CDR1 SGHRS and CDR2 YFSETQ. CDR3 region: CASSFTGSTEAFF. CDR3 DNA sequence: TGCGCCAGCAGCTTTACAGGGAGCACTGAAGCTTTCTTT.

The J gene is TRBJ2-3, the V gene TRBV6-4; D might be TRBD2 (5 bases). This CDR3 has 15 residues. The V gene lost 2 bases and the J gene lost 4 bases, with 13 bases spanning the gap. Germline assignment: CDR1 MRHNA and CDR2 SNTAGT. This CDR3 is CASSDEAGRADTQYF. The CDR3 DNA reads as TGTGCCAGCAGTGACGAGGCGGGCCGGGCAGATACGCAGTATTTT.

V and J are TRBV9 and TRBJ2-5; D not resolved. This CDR3 is built from 14 residues. Between the trimmed V and J ends, which lost 0 bases and 3 bases, there was a span of 9 bases. Germline CDR1 SGDLS, CDR2 YYNGEE. The CDR3 here is CASSVEPHEETQYF. In DNA, the CDR3 is TGTGCCAGCAGCGTAGAGCCCCACGAAGAGACCCAGTACTTC.

The chain links TRBV30 to TRBJ1-2, with 7 bases matching TRBD1. The J segment lost 9 bases and the V segment lost 3 bases, leaving 16 bases of the junction unmatched. The CDR3 has 15 residues. Germline V gene data show CDR1 as GTSNPN and CDR2 as SVGIG (reference sequence). The CDR3: CAWRAQGRTLGSYTF. The DNA of the CDR3 is TGTGCCTGGAGGGCACAGGGGCGCACCTTGGGTAGCTACACCTTC.

The chain carries TRBV28 and TRBJ1-5; no definite D call. The V end lost 5 bases, the J end lost 5 bases, and 7 bases lay between the germline ends. The CDR3 sequence is 12 residues long. CDR1 and CDR2 from the germline V gene are MDHEN and SYDVKM. The CDR3 spells CASSKEDQPQHF. CDR3 nucleotides: TGTGCCAGCAGTAAGGAGGATCAGCCCCAGCATTTT.

The rearrangement links TRBV18 to TRBJ1-3, with 10 bases identical to TRBD1. The CDR3 covers 18 residues. Per germline, CDR1 KGHSH and CDR2 LQKENI. V lost 2 bases to trimming and J lost 0 bases; unmatched junction nucleotides: 7. CDR3 sequence reads: CASSPRTGGSSSGNTIYF. CDR3 sequence (DNA): TGTGCCAGCTCACCAAGGACAGGGGGATCGAGCTCTGGAAACACCATATATTTT.

This chain connects TRBV5-5 to TRBJ1-1; D uncertain. The length of the CDR3 is 14 residues. Germline loops: CDR1 SGHKS, CDR2 YYEKEE (reference sequence). The ends were cut back, 5 bases at V and 0 bases at J, with 11 bases in the middle. CDR3 sequence (DNA): TGTGCCAGCAGGAGAGACACTTTGAACACTGAAGCTTTCTTT. Amino acids: CASRRDTLNTEAFF.

This sequence joins TRBV10-3 and TRBJ2-7; 10 bases are a match to TRBD1. CDR1 ENHRY and CDR2 SYGVKD come from the germline V gene. Trimming took 3 bases from V and 5 from J; bases not matched to a gene: 10. The CDR3 has 16 residues. The CDR3 reads CAISDYPGQGFDEQYF. CDR3 coding DNA: TGTGCCATCAGTGATTATCCGGGACAGGGGTTCGACGAGCAGTACTTC.

This chain links TRBV2 with TRBJ1-4; 12 nucleotides line up with TRBD1. J lost 3 bases, V lost 5 bases, and 4 bases had no gene match. The CDR3 is 16 amino acids. The germline V gene has CDR1 SNHLY and CDR2 FYNNEI. The CDR3 reads CASSSRDRGPNEKLFF. The DNA of the CDR3 is TGTGCCAGCAGTAGCCGGGACAGGGGGCCTAATGAAAAACTGTTTTTT.

V is TRBV10-3 and J is TRBJ2-5; D is possibly TRBD2 (6 bases). The CDR3 runs to 16 residues. Germline V gene sequence: CDR1 ENHRY, CDR2 SYGVKD. V gave up 3 bases and J gave up 5 bases, with 19 bases separating them. In DNA, the CDR3 is TGTGCCATCAGTGAACGGATCGGGAGTGGGCTGGAGACCCAGTACTTC. Translated, it gives CAISERIGSGLETQYF.

J is TRBJ2-1 and V is TRBV11-1; 9 bases line up with TRBD1. CDR1 is SGHAT, CDR2 FQDESV, per germline (reference sequence). The CDR3 has 15 residues. J gave up 7 bases and V 5 bases, and 9 bases lay outside the gene matches. The CDR3 DNA reads TGTGCCAGCAGCGACCGGGACAGGGTTAAGAATGAGCAGTTCTTC. Translation gives CASSDRDRVKNEQFF.

The V call is TRBV7-9, the J call TRBJ1-4, with D unclear. The CDR3 is 14 residues long. Germline V gene lookup returns CDR1 SEHNR and CDR2 FQNEAQ (reference sequence). V lost 4 bases and J lost 7, with 13 bases in between. The CDR3 protein is CASSSSRTGEKLFF. DNA for the CDR3: TGTGCCAGCAGCTCATCCCGAACCGGTGAAAAACTGTTTTTT.